These T cell receptor beta chains were read from a single sample in a study of T cells in Graves' hyperthyroidism and ophthalmopathy. TCRdb independently ran MiXCR on the multiplex PCR reads; one entry per CDR3 protein. The sample holds under 400,000 distinct CDR3 sequences, 13% to 15% seen once. The sample was blood. Every receptor here comes from a woman aged 55-70 years with Graves' ophthalmopathy. Each CDR3 is given with its conserved first and last residue. A D gene is named only where the DNA matches it firmly. Size tells how often a clone was seen (once, few, many) or the class of an expanded clone, and some rows leave it out.

v_call	clone_size	d_call	j_call	cdr3_nt	cdr3_aa
TRBV28	few	.	TRBJ1-2	TGTGCCAGCAGACCTGGGACAAGGGGCGCTATGGGCTACACCTTC	CASRPGTRGAMGYTF
TRBV12-3/TRBV12-4	many	TRBD1	TRBJ2-7	TGTGCCAGCAGTCCAGGGGGCTTTGGGTACGAGCAGTACTTC	CASSPGGFGYEQYF
TRBV29-1	many	.	TRBJ2-1	TGCAGCGTTGACCGGGATCTGCTTAATGAGCAGTTCTTC	CSVDRDLLNEQFF
TRBV24-1	many	.	TRBJ2-7	TGTGCCACCAGTGATTCGCGATTTACCTACGAGCAGTACTTC	CATSDSRFTYEQYF
TRBV6-4	few	TRBD1	TRBJ1-1	TGTGCCAGCAGCGAGACCGGGACAGGGTTCTACACTGAAGCTTTCTTT	CASSETGTGFYTEAFF
TRBV28	.	TRBD2	TRBJ2-5	TGTGCCAGCAGGCGTACTAGCGGGAGAGGTTGGGACTTC	CASRRTSGRGWDF
TRBV5-1	few	.	TRBJ2-7	TGCGCCAGCAGCTTGGAGGACGGAAGCCTTGCCTACGAGCAGTACTTC	CASSLEDGSLAYEQYF
TRBV28	.	.	TRBJ2-7	TGTGCCAGCAGTTTCCGCGAGCAGTACTTC	CASSFREQYF
TRBV18	many	TRBD2	TRBJ2-5	TGTGCCAGCTCTGGGTCTAGCGGGGAGACCCAGTACTTC	CASSGSSGETQYF
TRBV11-1	few	.	TRBJ2-5	TGTGCCAGCACCCCCGAGGTAGCCACTCAAGAGACCCAGTACTTC	CASTPEVATQETQYF
TRBV6-1	many	.	TRBJ2-5	TGTGCCAGCGAGAGGGGGGGCCAAGAGACCCAGTACTTC	CASERGGQETQYF
TRBV27	few	.	TRBJ2-7	TGTGCCAGCGGTTCGGGCGGGCCAGTTTACGAGCAGTACTTC	CASGSGGPVYEQYF
TRBV28	many	.	TRBJ2-1	TGTGCCAGCAGGGAAGGGGTTAATGAGCAGTTCTTC	CASREGVNEQFF
TRBV4-2	many	.	TRBJ2-7	TGTGCCAGCAGCCAAGCCGCGCCCTACTACGAGCAGTACTTC	CASSQAAPYYEQYF
TRBV6-5	many	.	TRBJ2-7	TGTGCCAGCAGCGTCGACTCCTACGAGCAGTACTTC	CASSVDSYEQYF
TRBV9	.	TRBD1	TRBJ2-7	TGTGCCAGCAGCCCTTGGACAGGGGGCAACGAGCAGTACTTC	CASSPWTGGNEQYF
TRBV7-3	many	TRBD2	TRBJ2-1	TGTGCCAGCAGCTGGACTAGCGGTCACAATGAGCAGTTCTTC	CASSWTSGHNEQFF
TRBV12-3/TRBV12-4	many	TRBD2	TRBJ2-3	TGTGCCAGCAGCCTGACTAGCGGAGAAACAGATACGCAGTATTTT	CASSLTSGETDTQYF
TRBV28	.	.	TRBJ2-5	TGTGCCAGCAGCGAGACCGAAGACCAAGAGACCCAGTACTTC	CASSETEDQETQYF
TRBV7-3	few	.	TRBJ2-1	TGTGCCAGCAGCAAAACTAGCAACCATGAGCAGTTCTTC	CASSKTSNHEQFF
TRBV4-1	.	TRBD1	TRBJ2-7	TGCGCCAGCAGCCAAGAGGGCAGGGGGATCAACGAGCAGTACTTC	CASSQEGRGINEQYF
TRBV20-1	many	TRBD1	TRBJ1-5	TGCAGTGCCGGACAGGGTAGCAATCAGCCCCAGCATTTT	CSAGQGSNQPQHF
TRBV5-8	.	TRBD1	TRBJ2-1	TGTGCCAGCAGCTTACGGGACAGTTTCTACAATGAGCAGTTCTTC	CASSLRDSFYNEQFF
TRBV27	many	.	TRBJ2-3	TGTGCCAGCAGATCACGTGGGGTAGGGACAGATACGCAGTATTTT	CASRSRGVGTDTQYF
TRBV29-1	few	.	TRBJ1-2	TGCAGCGTTGAAGATCGGGGGGCAGCTAACTATGGCTACACCTTC	CSVEDRGAANYGYTF
TRBV7-2	many	TRBD2	TRBJ2-1	TGTGCCAGCAGCTTAGAAGTTGGCGGGAGCTCCTACAATGAGCAGTTCTTC	CASSLEVGGSSYNEQFF
TRBV28	few	TRBD2	TRBJ2-3	TGTGCCAGCAGCGGGACTAGCGGGAGGGAGTATTTT	CASSGTSGREYF
TRBV5-1	many	.	TRBJ2-5	TGTGCCAGCAGCTTCAAAGAGACCCAGTACTTC	CASSFKETQYF
TRBV6-1	.	.	TRBJ2-4	TGTGCCAGCAGTGAAGAGTTGGTTAGCGTTCTAGCCAAAAACATTCAGTACTTC	CASSEELVSVLAKNIQYF
TRBV6-2/TRBV6-3	few	.	TRBJ2-6	TGTGCCAGCACCCAAAGCGGTGGGGCCAACGTCCTGACTTTC	CASTQSGGANVLTF
TRBV7-9	many	TRBD2	TRBJ2-5	TGTGCCAGCAGCTTAGCGCGACTAGCGGGTCTCATCGAGACCCAGTACTTC	CASSLARLAGLIETQYF
TRBV5-1	.	.	TRBJ2-7	TGCGCCAGCAGCTGGGGGACACCGAACGAGCAGTACTTC	CASSWGTPNEQYF
TRBV7-6	once	.	TRBJ1-1	TGTGCCAGCAGCTTGGTATCGAGGGGGAGCACTGAAGCTTTCTTT	CASSLVSRGSTEAFF
TRBV28	few	TRBD1	TRBJ2-7	TGTGCCAGCAGTTTAGCGCAGGGGGACTCCTACGAGCAGTACTTC	CASSLAQGDSYEQYF
TRBV4-1	.	TRBD1	TRBJ2-4	TGCGCCAGCAGCCAAAGGACAGGGGGGAGGGACATTCAGTACTTC	CASSQRTGGRDIQYF
TRBV6-5	.	.	TRBJ1-1	TGTGCCAGCAGTTACTTTGGTCAGCGGAACACTGAAGCTTTCTTT	CASSYFGQRNTEAFF